These 28 T cell receptor beta chains were all obtained from the same sample, sequenced in a study of T cell repertoires and leukemia-associated antigens. TCRdb reanalysed the 5' RACE reads using MiXCR and keeps one entry per CDR3 protein. The sample shows some 13,000 distinct CDR3 sequences, 30% to 40% of them seen only once. For these TCRs, the target antigens are not known. The sequenced sample consisted of CD3+ T cells sorted from blood and cultured. The receptor set was obtained from a female donor in good health.

In this sample, this clonotype turned up many times. The genes are TRBV5-1 and TRBJ1-2; D remains unclear. This CDR3 is built from 14 residues. Germline values: CDR1 SGHRS, CDR2 YFSETQ. The V end lost 4 bases, the J end lost 3 bases, and 13 bases lay between the germline ends. As DNA, the CDR3 is TGCGCCAGCAGCCCCAATACCCGCGACTATGGCTACACCTTC. The encoded protein is CASSPNTRDYGYTF.

This clonotype occurred a few times. CDR3 nucleotide sequence: TGTGCCAACAGCCTATCAGGGAGGACATCTAGCTCTGGGGCCAACGTCCTGACTTTC. The encoded protein is CANSLSGRTSSSGANVLTF. This rearrangement joins TRBV28 to TRBJ2-6; weak D call: TRBD2 (6 bases). The CDR3 totals 19 residues. V was clipped by 10 bases and J by 0 bases, with 25 bases between them. CDR1 MDHEN and CDR2 SYDVKM come from the germline V gene.

The V call is TRBV6-2 or TRBV6-3, the J call TRBJ1-1; D is unresolved. V was trimmed by 6 bases and J by 3 bases, leaving 14 bases between them. The CDR3 has 14 residues. Germline CDR1 and CDR2: MNHEY and SVGEGT. The CDR3: CASSLSGVYTEAFF. CDR3 nucleotides: TGTGCCAGCAGCCTTTCCGGGGTTTACACTGAAGCTTTCTTT.

This clonotype rates as medium-sized (0.01 to 0.1%). The chain has TRBV7-9 and TRBJ2-7, with D maybe TRBD1 (5 bases). The ends were cut back, 5 bases at V and 4 bases at J, with 9 bases in the middle. Germline assignment: CDR1 SEHNR and CDR2 FQNEAQ (reference sequence). This CDR3 comprises 12 residues. The CDR3 DNA sequence: TGTGCCAGCAGCCAGACAGATTACGAGCAGTACTTC. Translated, it gives CASSQTDYEQYF.

Concerning this clonotype: The junction departs from the called germline gene at one end, perhaps through a read error. V usage is TRBV7-7 and J usage is TRBJ2-1; 10 bases fit TRBD2. CDR1 is SSHAT, CDR2 FNYEAQ, per germline (reference sequence). The CDR3 has 15 amino acids. The chain's CDR3 is CASTVAGGQPNEQFF. DNA of the CDR3: TGTGCTAGCACCGTAGCGGGGGGCCAGCCCAATGAGCAGTTCTTC.

This clonotype is labeled as medium-sized (0.01 to 0.1%). The chain links TRBV20-1 to TRBJ2-5; 9 nucleotides match TRBD2. J was trimmed by 1 base and V by 2 bases; bases with no gene match: 14. Germline V gene data show CDR1 as DFQATT and CDR2 as SNEGSKA (reference sequence). The CDR3 is 18 amino acids. CDR3 bases: TGCAGTGCTAGAAGCTTAGGCAGGGCTAGCGGGATCCAAGAGACCCAGTACTTC. It codes for CSARSLGRASGIQETQYF.

J is TRBJ2-3 and V is TRBV12-3 or TRBV12-4; D gene uncertain. The V end was cut by 8 bases, the J end by 4 bases, with 7 bases between. This CDR3 region has 11 residues. The chain's CDR3 is CASFSADTQYF. DNA for the CDR3: TGTGCCAGCTTTTCCGCAGATACGCAGTATTTT.

This clonotype was picked up many times. The V call is TRBV5-4, the J call TRBJ2-3; 8 nucleotides align to TRBD2. Per the germline V gene, CDR1 is SGHNT and CDR2 is YYREEE (reference sequence). V lost 4 bases and J lost 2; bases outside the gene matches: 6. This CDR3 comprises 15 residues. The CDR3 loop is CASSPTSVITDTQYF. DNA of the CDR3: TGTGCCAGCAGCCCGACTAGCGTAATCACAGATACGCAGTATTTT.

V gene TRBV20-1 combines with J gene TRBJ1-2, with TRBD1 matching over 12 bases. Germline values: CDR1 DFQATT, CDR2 SNEGSKA (reference sequence). V was pared by 0 bases and J by 6 bases, with 8 bases of the junction left unmatched. The CDR3 covers 16 residues. The CDR3 DNA reads TGCAGTGCTAGAGATCCGGGGACAGGGGGCGCGGATGGCTACACCTTC. Translating gives CSARDPGTGGADGYTF.

The gene calls are TRBV2 and TRBJ1-1; D is undetermined. The V gene's germline CDR1 is SNHLY and CDR2 FYNNEI. The CDR3 runs to 11 residues. Trimming removed 8 bases at V and 6 bases at J, with 10 bases between. The CDR3 region has the DNA TGTGCCAGCGTAGGAATGGCTGAAGCTTTCTTT. Amino acids: CASVGMAEAFF.

The rearrangement joins TRBV20-1 to TRBJ1-2; 10 nucleotides match TRBD1. This CDR3 comprises 14 residues. V shed 0 bases and J 6 bases; nucleotides not matched to a gene: 4. The germline V gene encodes CDR1 DFQATT and CDR2 SNEGSKA (reference sequence). This CDR3 reads CSARDIDRGHGYTF. Written as DNA, the CDR3 is TGCAGTGCTAGAGACATCGACAGGGGGCATGGCTACACCTTC.

Points on this clonotype: Germline and junction disagree at one end, which may indicate a read error. The J gene is TRBJ2-5, the V gene TRBV2; D perhaps matches TRBD2 (6 bases). Germline lookup yields CDR1 SNHLY and CDR2 FYNNEI. The CDR3 is 13 amino acids. For the CDR3, the DNA is TGTGCCAGCGGACGGGCCCCACGGGAGACCCCGTACTTC. As protein: CASGRAPRETPYF.

Points on this clonotype: Sequence at one end of the junction differs from germline and may be a read error. The rearrangement joins TRBV20-1 to TRBJ2-7; 9 bases map to TRBD1. This CDR3 is 15 amino acids long. The germline V gene has CDR1 DFQATT and CDR2 SNEGSKA (reference sequence). The CDR3 nucleotides read TGCAGTGTTCACAGGGGGCAGTGGGAGACCTACGAGCGGTACTTC. Protein product: CSVHRGQWETYERYF.

The chain links TRBV7-2 to TRBJ1-6; tentatively, D is TRBD1 (5 bases). Germline V gene data show CDR1 as SGHTA and CDR2 as FQGNSA. The CDR3 loop spans 14 amino acids. Trimming took off 4 bases at V and 10 bases at J, with 14 bases between the two ends. CDR3: CASSSTGPTSPLHF. As DNA, the CDR3 is TGTGCCAGCAGCTCCACGGGACCCACATCACCCCTCCACTTT.

The J gene is TRBJ2-7, the V gene TRBV20-1, with 8 positions matching TRBD2. This CDR3 is 17 amino acids long. V trimming: 3 bases; J trimming: 2 bases; junction bases outside the gene matches: 15. In germline, CDR1 is DFQATT, CDR2 SNEGSKA (reference sequence). CDR3 sequence: CSARGTRVAGFPYEQYF. CDR3 sequence (DNA): TGCAGTGCTAGGGGGACTAGAGTAGCGGGGTTCCCCTACGAGCAGTACTTC.

In its sample, this clonotype was seen many times. This sequence joins TRBV28 and TRBJ2-7, with TRBD2 as a possible D gene (6 bases). The germline gives CDR1 MDHEN, CDR2 SYDVKM. The ends were cut back, 5 bases at V and 4 bases at J, with 24 bases in the middle. This CDR3 spans 17 amino acids. This chain's CDR3 is CASSPLGRGVKFYEQYF. The CDR3 nucleotides read TGTGCCAGCAGTCCCCTCGGGAGAGGGGTAAAGTTTTACGAGCAGTACTTC.

Within the sample, this clonotype is medium-sized. This chain connects TRBV3-1 to TRBJ2-5; no definite D call. Germline V gives CDR1 LGHDT, CDR2 YNNKEL (reference sequence). V was clipped by 4 bases and J by 9 bases, with 15 bases between them. This CDR3 is built from 13 residues. In nucleotides, the CDR3 is TGTGCCAGCAGCCCTGTCATCGGTACGGCCCAGTACTTC. Residues: CASSPVIGTAQYF.

This rearrangement joins TRBV7-2 to TRBJ2-1, with 8 bases identical to TRBD2. The V and J ends lost 2 bases and 6 bases, in that order; junction bases with no gene match: 15. CDR1 and CDR2 from the germline V gene are SGHTA and FQGNSA. There are 18 residues in the CDR3. CDR3 sequence (DNA): TGTGCCAGCAGCTTACGGCCCTTTGCAGCGGGAGCCCCCAATGAGCAGTTCTTC. It codes for CASSLRPFAAGAPNEQFF.

This clonotype is judged medium-sized. The V call is TRBV20-1, the J call TRBJ2-1; 14 bases are shared with TRBD2. V trimming: 6 bases; J trimming: 6 bases; junction bases outside the gene matches: 4. Germline V lookup: CDR1 DFQATT, CDR2 SNEGSKA (reference sequence). CDR3 length: 14 amino acids. Here the CDR3 reads CSASGTSGGNEQFF. The CDR3 nucleotides are TGCAGTGCCTCCGGGACTAGCGGGGGCAATGAGCAGTTCTTC.

This clonotype was observed at least ten times. J is TRBJ2-7 and V is TRBV19; 10 nucleotides match TRBD2. CDR1 LNHDA and CDR2 SQIVND come from the germline V gene (reference sequence). V was pared by 3 bases and J by 6 bases, with 14 bases of the junction left unmatched. CDR3 length equals 17 residues. CDR3 sequence (DNA): TGTGCCAGTAGTATTCGTTCTTCGAGCGGGAGGGCCTCCGAGCAGTACTTC. It yields the protein CASSIRSSSGRASEQYF.

About this clonotype itself: The junction departs from the called germline gene at one end, perhaps through a read error. V gene TRBV20-1 combines with J gene TRBJ1-1; D might be TRBD1 (6 bases). The CDR3 extends over 12 amino acids. Germline lookup yields CDR1 DFQATT and CDR2 SNEGSKA (reference sequence). The CDR3 bases are TGCAGCGCCCCCTCCGGGGACACTGAAGTTTCCTTT. Protein product: CSAPSGDTEVSF.

In its sample, this clonotype was seen many times. This chain links TRBV7-9 with TRBJ2-3, with a possible D match to TRBD1 (5 bases). Germline V CDR1 and CDR2: SEHNR, FQNEAQ (reference sequence). The germline V and J ends were trimmed by 5 bases and 5 bases, with 11 bases remaining between them. This CDR3 is 13 amino acids long. CDR3 amino acids: CASSPGMKDTQYF. The CDR3 region has the DNA TGTGCCAGCAGCCCAGGGATGAAAGATACGCAGTATTTT.

The V gene is TRBV3-1, the J gene TRBJ2-2, with 8 nucleotides matching TRBD2. The V segment lost 4 bases and the J segment 6 bases; nucleotides outside the gene matches: 7. The CDR3 extends over 15 amino acids. The germline CDR1 and CDR2 sequences are LGHDT and YNNKEL (reference sequence). CDR3 in amino acids: CASSLGTSPPGELFF. In DNA form, the CDR3 reads TGTGCCAGCAGCCTCGGGACTAGTCCCCCCGGGGAGCTGTTTTTT.

As to this clonotype: The CDR3 ends on some other residue instead of the conserved phenylalanine or tryptophan, so this is likely a read error. The chain carries TRBV25-1 and TRBJ2-4, with TRBD2 matching over 8 bases. The CDR3 is 15 residues long. Germline V CDR1 and CDR2: MGHDK, SYGVNS. The CDR3 loop reads CAGSSAGEGKNIQYS. CDR3 nucleotide sequence: TGTGCCGGCAGCTCAGCGGGAGAGGGCAAAAACATTCAGTACTCC.

This clonotype is medium-sized. The chain joins TRBV7-8 to TRBJ2-5, with no clear D. The V end was cut by 3 bases, the J end by 4 bases, with 12 bases between. The CDR3 totals 14 residues. CDR1 and CDR2 from the germline V gene are SGHVS and FQNEAQ. CDR3 loop: CASSFMSFRETQYF. The CDR3 DNA follows: TGTGCCAGCAGCTTTATGTCATTCCGAGAGACCCAGTACTTC.

The gene calls are TRBV7-2 and TRBJ2-3, with D possibly TRBD2 on 6 matching bases. This CDR3 comprises 16 residues. Looked up from germline, CDR1 is SGHTA and CDR2 is FQGNSA. The V gene lost 5 bases and the J gene lost 2 bases, with 17 bases spanning the gap. CDR3 nucleotides: TGTGCCAGCAGCAGCTTAACGGGGGACTCCACAGATACGCAGTATTTT. It yields the protein CASSSLTGDSTDTQYF.

V is TRBV2 and J is TRBJ2-5, with TRBD2 matching 11 bases. With V trimmed by 9 bases and J by 2 bases, 11 bases remained unmatched. Germline lookup yields CDR1 SNHLY and CDR2 FYNNEI. The CDR3 is 16 residues long. Here the CDR3 reads CARANPGLAEQETQYF. DNA for the CDR3: TGTGCCAGAGCGAATCCGGGACTAGCGGAACAAGAGACCCAGTACTTC.

Details on this clonotype: One end of the junction fails to match germline, which may point to a read error. V usage is TRBV9 and J usage is TRBJ2-7; TRBD2 might be the D (5 bases). Germline assignment: CDR1 SGDLS and CDR2 YYNGEE. The CDR3 has 18 amino acids. The CDR3 here is CASGVVGRRPPEFKLKYF. The CDR3 bases are TGTGCCAGCGGCGTAGTGGGAAGGAGGCCCCCGGAATTCAAGCTCAAGTACTTC.